This T cell receptor (beta chain) came from a study of blood T cells in healthy people across ages. Sample-barcoded 5' priming and a J-beta primer mix drove a second PCR of roughly 6 to 12 cycles. A template-switch adaptor with 12 random nucleotides tagged each cDNA molecule. The yield of each sample was at least 3 million CDR3-containing paired-end reads. TCRdb re-analysed the 5' RACE reads in MiXCR, keeping a single row per CDR3 protein. The sample carries about 640,000 distinct CDR3 sequences, about 54% recorded once. Germline trimming cut 3 bases from V and 6 bases from J; bases unmatched to any gene: 6. The CDR3 spans 15 residues. Germline V lookup: CDR1 SGDLS, CDR2 YYNGEE.

The gene calls are TRBV9 and TRBJ1-4; 9 bases are shared with TRBD1. Input material: blood. The sequence was obtained from a man in his fifties or sixties in good health. The CDR3 is CASSARGTGYEKLFF. DNA of the CDR3: TGTGCCAGCAGCGCCCGCGGGACAGGGTATGAAAAACTGTTTTTT. Variable domain in full (rest from reference TRBV9 and TRBJ1-4): DSGVTQTPKHLITATGQRVTLRCSPRSGDLSVYWYQQSLDQGLQFLIQYYNGEERAKGNILERFSAQQFPDLHSELNLSSLELGDSALYFCASSARGTGYEKLFFGSGTQLSVL.